What follows describes a single TCR beta chain. Its antigen is undetermined. TCRdb used MiXCR to reprocess the reads, holding one entry per CDR3 protein. The data show nearly 700,000 distinct CDR3 sequences, 30% to 35% seen once. This sample is drawn from a study of T cell repertoires in cytomegalovirus infection. Germline loops: CDR1 LNHDA, CDR2 SQIVND (reference sequence). The CDR3 spans 15 residues. V was pared by 6 bases and J by 7 bases, with 16 bases between. The rearrangement uses TRBV19 and TRBJ1-6; no reliable D call. The receptor was derived from a human donor in good health (CMV status not recorded). Some clones in this sample may be carry-over from other donors' samples. The specimen was cultured PBMCs, collected from culture after CMV antigen stimulation. CDR3 sequence reads: CASRVGRQANSPLHF. The CDR3 DNA sequence: TGTGCCAGTAGAGTCGGACGGCAGGCGAATTCACCCCTCCACTTT.